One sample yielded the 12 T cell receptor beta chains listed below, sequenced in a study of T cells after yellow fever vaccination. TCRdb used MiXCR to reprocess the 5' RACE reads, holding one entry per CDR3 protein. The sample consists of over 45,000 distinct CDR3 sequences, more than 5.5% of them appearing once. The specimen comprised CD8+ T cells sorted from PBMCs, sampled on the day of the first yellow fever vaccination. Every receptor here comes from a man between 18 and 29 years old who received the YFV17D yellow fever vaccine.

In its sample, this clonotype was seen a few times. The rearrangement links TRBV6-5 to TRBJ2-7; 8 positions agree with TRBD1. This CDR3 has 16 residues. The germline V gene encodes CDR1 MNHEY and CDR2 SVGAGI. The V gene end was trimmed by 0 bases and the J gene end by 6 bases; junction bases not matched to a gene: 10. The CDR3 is CASSYSSRAGGIEQYF. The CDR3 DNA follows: TGTGCCAGCAGTTACTCGAGTAGGGCAGGGGGCATCGAGCAGTACTTC.

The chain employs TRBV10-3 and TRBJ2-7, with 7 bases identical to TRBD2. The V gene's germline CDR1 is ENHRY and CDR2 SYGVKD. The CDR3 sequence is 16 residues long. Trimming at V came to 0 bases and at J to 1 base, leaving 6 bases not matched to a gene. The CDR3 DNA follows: TGTGCCATCAGTGAGTCGGGGGGGACGTCTTCCTACGAGCAGTACGTC. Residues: CAISESGGTSSYEQYV.

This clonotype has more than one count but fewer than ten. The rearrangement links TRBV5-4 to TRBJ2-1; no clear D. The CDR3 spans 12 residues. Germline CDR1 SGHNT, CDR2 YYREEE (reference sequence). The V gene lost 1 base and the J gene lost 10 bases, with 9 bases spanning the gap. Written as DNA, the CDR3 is TGTGCCAGCAGCTTGTACGTCAGCGAGCAGTTCTTC. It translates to CASSLYVSEQFF.

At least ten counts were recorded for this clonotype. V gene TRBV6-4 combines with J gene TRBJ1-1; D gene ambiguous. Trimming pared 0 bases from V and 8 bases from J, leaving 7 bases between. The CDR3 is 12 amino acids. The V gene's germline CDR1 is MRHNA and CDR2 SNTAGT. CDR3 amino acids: CASSDSHGEAFF. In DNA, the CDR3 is TGTGCCAGCAGTGACTCGCATGGGGAAGCTTTCTTT.

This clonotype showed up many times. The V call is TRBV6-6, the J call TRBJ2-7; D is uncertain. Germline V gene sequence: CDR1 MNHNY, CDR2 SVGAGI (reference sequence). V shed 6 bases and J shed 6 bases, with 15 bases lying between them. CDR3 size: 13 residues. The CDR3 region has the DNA TGTGCCAGCAGGTCAGCAGCTTTACTCGAGCAGTACGTC. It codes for CASRSAALLEQYV.

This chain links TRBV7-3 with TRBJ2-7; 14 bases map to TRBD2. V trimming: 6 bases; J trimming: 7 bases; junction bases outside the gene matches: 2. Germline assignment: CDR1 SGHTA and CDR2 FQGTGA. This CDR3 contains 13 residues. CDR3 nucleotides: TGTGCCAGCAGTCGGACTAGCGGGGGGGAGCAGTACGTC. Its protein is CASSRTSGGEQYV.

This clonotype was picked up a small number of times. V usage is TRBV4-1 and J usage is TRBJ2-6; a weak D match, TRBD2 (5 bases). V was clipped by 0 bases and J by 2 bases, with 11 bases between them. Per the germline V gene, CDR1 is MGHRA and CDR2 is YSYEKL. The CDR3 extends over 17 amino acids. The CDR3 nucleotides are TGCGCCAGCAGCCAAGAAGGGAGTAAGGCTGGGGCCAACGTCCTGACTTTC. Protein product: CASSQEGSKAGANVLTF.

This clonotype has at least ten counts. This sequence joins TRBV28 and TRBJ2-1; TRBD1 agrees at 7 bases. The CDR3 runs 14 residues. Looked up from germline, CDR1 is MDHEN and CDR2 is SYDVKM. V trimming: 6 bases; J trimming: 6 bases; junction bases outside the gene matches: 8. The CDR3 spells CASSHRGFGNEQFF. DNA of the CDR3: TGTGCCAGCAGCCACAGGGGTTTTGGCAATGAGCAGTTCTTC.

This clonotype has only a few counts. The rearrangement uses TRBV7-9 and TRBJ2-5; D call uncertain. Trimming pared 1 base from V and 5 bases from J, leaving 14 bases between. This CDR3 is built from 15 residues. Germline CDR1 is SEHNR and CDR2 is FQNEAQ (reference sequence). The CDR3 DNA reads TGTGCCAGCAGCTTAGTTGGGCAGTTGTTGGAGACCCAGTACTTC. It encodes CASSLVGQLLETQYF.

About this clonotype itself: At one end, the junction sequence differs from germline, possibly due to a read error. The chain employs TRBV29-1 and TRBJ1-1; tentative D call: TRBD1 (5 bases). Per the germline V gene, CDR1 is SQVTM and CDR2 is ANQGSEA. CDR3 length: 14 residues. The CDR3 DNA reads TGCAGCGTTGAAGCAGGGCTGGTTCATCCTGAAGCTCTCTTT. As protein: CSVEAGLVHPEALF.

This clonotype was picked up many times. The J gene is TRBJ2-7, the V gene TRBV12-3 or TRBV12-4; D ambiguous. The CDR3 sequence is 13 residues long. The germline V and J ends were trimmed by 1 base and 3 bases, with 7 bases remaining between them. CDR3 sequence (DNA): TGTGCCAGCAGTTTAGTCGGCGGCTACGAGCAGTACTTC. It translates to CASSLVGGYEQYF.

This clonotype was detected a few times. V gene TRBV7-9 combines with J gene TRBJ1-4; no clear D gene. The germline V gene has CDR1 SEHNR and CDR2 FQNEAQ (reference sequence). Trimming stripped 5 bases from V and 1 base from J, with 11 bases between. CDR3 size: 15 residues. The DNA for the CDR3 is TGTGCCAGCAGCCCAAGACGGGAAACTAATGAAAAACTGTTTTTT. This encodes CASSPRRETNEKLFF.